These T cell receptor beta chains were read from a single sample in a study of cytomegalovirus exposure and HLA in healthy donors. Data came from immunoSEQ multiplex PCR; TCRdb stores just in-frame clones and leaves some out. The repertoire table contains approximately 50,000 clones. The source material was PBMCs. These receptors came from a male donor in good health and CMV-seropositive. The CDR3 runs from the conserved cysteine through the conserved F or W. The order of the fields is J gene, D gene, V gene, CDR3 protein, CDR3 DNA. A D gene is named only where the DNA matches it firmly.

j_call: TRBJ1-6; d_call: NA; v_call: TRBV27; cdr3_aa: CASSFGGGLGNSPLHF; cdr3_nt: TGTGCCAGCAGTTTTGGAGGTGGGCTTGGGAATTCACCCCTCCACTTT
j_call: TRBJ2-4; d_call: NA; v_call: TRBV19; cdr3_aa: CASSQSGAGGLNIQYF; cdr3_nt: TGTGCCAGTAGCCAATCAGGGGCAGGGGGGTTAAACATTCAGTACTTC
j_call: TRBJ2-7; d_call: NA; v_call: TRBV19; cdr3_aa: CASKVRGSYEQYF; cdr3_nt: TGTGCCAGTAAAGTCAGGGGATCCTACGAGCAGTACTTC
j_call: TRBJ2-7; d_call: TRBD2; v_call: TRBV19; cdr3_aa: CASSQPGGSYEQYF; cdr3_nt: TGTGCCAGTAGCCAACCGGGAGGCTCCTACGAGCAGTACTTC
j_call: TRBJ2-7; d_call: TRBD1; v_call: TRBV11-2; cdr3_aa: CASSSKTGGSYEQYF; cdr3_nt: TGTGCCAGCAGCTCGAAGACAGGGGGGTCCTACGAGCAGTACTTC
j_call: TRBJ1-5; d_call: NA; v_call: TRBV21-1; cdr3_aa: CASSKAKTGGVQPQHF; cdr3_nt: TGTGCCAGCAGCAAAGCAAAGACAGGGGGCGTGCAGCCCCAGCATTTT
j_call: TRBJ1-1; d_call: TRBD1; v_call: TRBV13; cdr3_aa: CASSFGQGGYTEAFF; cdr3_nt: TGTGCCAGCAGCTTCGGACAGGGAGGGTACACTGAAGCTTTCTTT
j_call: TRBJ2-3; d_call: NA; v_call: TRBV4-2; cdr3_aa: CASSQVLAGPTDTQYF; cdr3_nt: TGTGCCAGCAGCCAAGTCCTCGCGGGGCCCACAGATACGCAGTATTTT
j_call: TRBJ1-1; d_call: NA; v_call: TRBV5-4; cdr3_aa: CASSLSWNTEAFF; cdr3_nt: TGTGCCAGCAGCTTGTCTTGGAACACTGAAGCTTTCTTT
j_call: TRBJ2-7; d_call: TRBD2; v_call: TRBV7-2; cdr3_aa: CASSLVSGVAGPAYEQYF; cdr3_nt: TGTGCCAGCAGCTTAGTCTCAGGGGTAGCGGGGCCCGCCTACGAGCAGTACTTC
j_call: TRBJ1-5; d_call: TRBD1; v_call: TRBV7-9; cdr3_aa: CASSLDWGTGGASQPQHF; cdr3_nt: TGTGCCAGCAGCTTAGATTGGGGGACAGGGGGAGCTTCTCAGCCCCAGCATTTT
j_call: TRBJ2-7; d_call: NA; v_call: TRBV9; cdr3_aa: CASGRGPSYEQYF; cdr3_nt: TGTGCCAGCGGGAGAGGGCCAAGCTACGAGCAGTACTTC
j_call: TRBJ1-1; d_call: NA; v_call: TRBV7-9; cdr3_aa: CASSLGGGTEAFF; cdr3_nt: TGTGCCAGCAGCTTGGGGGGAGGCACTGAAGCTTTCTTT
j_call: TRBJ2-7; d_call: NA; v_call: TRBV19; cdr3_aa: CASSIGNSRSEQYF; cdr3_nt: TGTGCCAGTAGTATAGGGAACAGCAGGTCTGAGCAGTACTTC
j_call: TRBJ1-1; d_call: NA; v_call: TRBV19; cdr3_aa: CASSILQENTEAFF; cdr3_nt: TGTGCCAGTAGTATTTTGCAGGAAAACACTGAAGCTTTCTTT